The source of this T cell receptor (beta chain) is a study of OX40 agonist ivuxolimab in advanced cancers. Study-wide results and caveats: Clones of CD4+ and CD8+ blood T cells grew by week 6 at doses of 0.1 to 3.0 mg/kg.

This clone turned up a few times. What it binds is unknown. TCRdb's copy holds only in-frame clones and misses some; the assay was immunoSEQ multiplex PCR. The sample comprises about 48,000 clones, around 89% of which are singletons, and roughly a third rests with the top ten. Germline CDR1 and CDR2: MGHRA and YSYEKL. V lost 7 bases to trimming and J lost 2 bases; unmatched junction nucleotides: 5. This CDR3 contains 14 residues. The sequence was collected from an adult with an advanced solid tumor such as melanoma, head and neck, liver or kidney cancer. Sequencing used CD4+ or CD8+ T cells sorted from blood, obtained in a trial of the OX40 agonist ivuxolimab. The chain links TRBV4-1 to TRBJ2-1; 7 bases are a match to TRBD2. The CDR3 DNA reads TGCGCCAGCAAGATTGCGGGAGCCTACAATGAGCAGTTCTTC. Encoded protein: CASKIAGAYNEQFF.